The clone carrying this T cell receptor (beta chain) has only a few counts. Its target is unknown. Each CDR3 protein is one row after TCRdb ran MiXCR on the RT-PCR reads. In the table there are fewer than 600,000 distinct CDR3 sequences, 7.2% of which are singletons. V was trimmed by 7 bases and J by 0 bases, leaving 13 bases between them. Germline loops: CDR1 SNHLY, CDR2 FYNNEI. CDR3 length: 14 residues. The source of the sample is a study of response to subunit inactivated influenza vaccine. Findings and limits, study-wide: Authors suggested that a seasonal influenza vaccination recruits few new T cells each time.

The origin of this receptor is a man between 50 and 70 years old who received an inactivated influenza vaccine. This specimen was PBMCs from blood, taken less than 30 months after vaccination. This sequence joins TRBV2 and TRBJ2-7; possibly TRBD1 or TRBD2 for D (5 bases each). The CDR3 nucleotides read TGTGCCAGCACCAATGAGGGGACCTCCTACGAGCAGTACTTC. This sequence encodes CASTNEGTSYEQYF.